The 31 T cell receptor beta chains in this list originate from one sample, sequenced in a study of blood T cell repertoires in COVID-19. Sequencing was performed with immunoSEQ multiplex PCR; in TCRdb, only in-frame clones are kept and a portion is missing. In the table there are hundreds of thousands of clones, 90% of which are singletons. Sequenced input: peripheral blood. The source is a middle-aged woman with COVID-19, enrolled during active disease.

This chain connects TRBV30 to TRBJ2-1; 11 nucleotides match TRBD2. This CDR3 has 15 amino acids. With V trimmed by 2 bases and J by 4 bases, 4 bases remained unmatched. Per the germline V gene, CDR1 is GTSNPN and CDR2 is SVGIG (reference sequence). The DNA of the CDR3 is TGTGCCTGGAGTTTGACTAGCGGGACGTACAATGAGCAGTTCTTC. Its protein is CAWSLTSGTYNEQFF.

This clone was counted a single time. This chain connects TRBV7-9 to TRBJ1-5, with D possibly matching TRBD1 (5 bases). The germline V gene has CDR1 SEHNR and CDR2 FQNEAQ (reference sequence). V lost 1 base and J lost 3, with 13 bases in between. CDR3 length: 16 residues. The CDR3 reads CASSLGAGRDNQPQHF. The CDR3 DNA is TGTGCCAGCAGCTTAGGGGCAGGGAGGGACAATCAGCCCCAGCATTTT.

The chain uses TRBV18 and TRBJ1-6; tentative D call: TRBD1 (5 bases). V was pared by 6 bases and J by 7 bases, with 16 bases between. CDR3 length: 15 amino acids. Germline V gene sequence: CDR1 KGHSH, CDR2 LQKENI. In nucleotides, the CDR3 is TGTGCCAGCTCCCCGATAGAGTACAGGAATTCACCCCTCCACTTT. This translates into CASSPIEYRNSPLHF.

The J gene is TRBJ1-5, the V gene TRBV15; maybe TRBD1 (5 bases). There are 14 residues in the CDR3. V was pared by 0 bases and J by 5 bases, with 8 bases between. Per germline, CDR1 LNHNV and CDR2 YYDKDF (reference sequence). CDR3 residues: CATSRDQGYQPQHF. The CDR3 DNA follows: TGTGCCACCAGCAGAGACCAGGGTTATCAGCCCCAGCATTTT. Complete variable domain (other parts from reference TRBV15 and TRBJ1-5): DAMVIQNPRYQVTQFGKPVTLSCSQTLNHNVMYWYQQKSSQAPKLLFHYYDKDFNNEADTPDNFQSRRPNTSFCFLDIRSPGLGDTAMYLCATSRDQGYQPQHFGDGTRLSIL.

The chain has TRBV5-4 and TRBJ2-7, with 9 bases fitting TRBD1. The CDR3 sequence is 16 residues long. CDR1 and CDR2 from the germline V gene are SGHNT and YYREEE (reference sequence). Unmatched junction bases numbered 9, after V lost 2 bases and J lost 3 bases. This CDR3 reads CASSLGGGQGRYEQYF. In nucleotides, the CDR3 is TGTGCCAGCAGCTTAGGTGGCGGACAGGGGCGCTACGAGCAGTACTTC. Complete variable domain (other parts from reference TRBV5-4 and TRBJ2-7): ETGVTQSPTHLIKTRGQQVTLRCSSQSGHNTVSWYQQALGQGPQFIFQYYREEENGRGNFPPRFSGLQFPNYSSELNVNALELDDSALYLCASSLGGGQGRYEQYFGPGTRLTVT.

The chain couples TRBV28 to TRBJ2-5, with 10 nucleotides matching TRBD1. The CDR3 covers 16 residues. The germline gives CDR1 MDHEN, CDR2 SYDVKM. Trimming removed 3 bases from V and 5 bases from J; junction bases left unmatched: 9. The DNA of the CDR3 is TGTGCCAGCAGTTTTCGACAGGGGGCGCCCGGGGAGACCCAGTACTTC. Residues: CASSFRQGAPGETQYF.

The chain recombines TRBV7-3 with TRBJ2-1, with unresolved D. The CDR3 runs 13 residues. Germline V gene lookup returns CDR1 SGHTA and CDR2 FQGTGA. V dropped 3 bases and J dropped 3 bases, with 6 bases sitting between them. CDR3 residues: CASSFTNYNEQFF. The CDR3 region has the DNA TGTGCCAGCAGCTTCACAAACTACAATGAGCAGTTCTTC.

V usage is TRBV7-9 and J usage is TRBJ1-1; D call uncertain. This CDR3 has 13 amino acids. Germline-derived CDR1 and CDR2 are SEHNR and FQNEAQ (reference sequence). V was trimmed by 5 bases and J by 1 base, leaving 8 bases between them. The CDR3 nucleotides read TGTGCCAGCAGCCGCGGGTCGAACACTGAAGCTTTCTTT. Protein sequence: CASSRGSNTEAFF.

This chain joins TRBV14 and TRBJ1-4, with D uncertain. The germline CDR1 and CDR2 sequences are SGHDN and FVKESK. V was cut by 5 bases and J by 5 bases, with 9 bases left in between. This CDR3 contains 13 residues. CDR3 nucleotide sequence: TGTGCCAGCAGCATGGACTGGAATGAAAAACTGTTTTTT. Translation: CASSMDWNEKLFF.

V is TRBV4-3 and J is TRBJ2-1; maybe TRBD1 (6 bases). Germline CDR1 is LGHNA and CDR2 is YSLEER. V was clipped by 0 bases and J by 3 bases, with 9 bases between them. The CDR3 totals 15 residues. In DNA form, the CDR3 reads TGCGCCAGCAGCCAAGAGTGGGGGCTCTACAATGAGCAGTTCTTC. It is translated as CASSQEWGLYNEQFF.

The chain couples TRBV11-2 to TRBJ2-5, with 11 nucleotides matching TRBD2. CDR3 length: 16 amino acids. Germline CDR1 SGHAT, CDR2 FQNNGV. J was trimmed by 5 bases and V by 8 bases; bases with no gene match: 13. CDR3 sequence reads: CASALLAGAVVETQYF. Written as DNA, the CDR3 is TGTGCCAGCGCTTTACTAGCGGGAGCCGTCGTGGAGACCCAGTACTTC.

This rearrangement joins TRBV5-6 to TRBJ2-1, with 9 nucleotides matching TRBD2. Germline V gene lookup returns CDR1 SGHDT and CDR2 YYEEEE. This CDR3 region has 16 residues. V trimming: 0 bases; J trimming: 3 bases; junction bases outside the gene matches: 4. CDR3 nucleotide sequence: TGTGCCAGCAGCTTGGAGCCTAGCGGGGACTACAATGAGCAGTTCTTC. Protein product: CASSLEPSGDYNEQFF.

The chain is built from TRBV5-1 and TRBJ2-2; 10 bases fit TRBD1. J lost 6 bases, V lost 6 bases, and 5 bases had no gene match. The CDR3 covers 14 residues. The V gene's germline CDR1 is SGHRS and CDR2 YFSETQ. CDR3 in amino acids: CASTSGTGAGELFF. The DNA of the CDR3 is TGCGCCAGCACCTCCGGGACAGGGGCCGGGGAGCTGTTTTTT.

The rearrangement uses TRBV2 and TRBJ1-4, with 7 bases lining up with TRBD1. Germline CDR1 is SNHLY and CDR2 is FYNNEI. Unmatched junction bases numbered 10, after V lost 3 bases and J lost 6 bases. The CDR3 loop spans 16 amino acids. The CDR3 region is CASSDPGTEAYEKLFF. The CDR3 nucleotides read TGTGCCAGCAGTGATCCCGGGACAGAAGCGTATGAAAAACTGTTTTTT.

The chain recombines TRBV11-3 with TRBJ2-2; D is undetermined. The CDR3 contains 14 residues. V lost 5 bases and J 4 bases, leaving 11 bases between the germline ends. Germline lookup yields CDR1 SGHNT and CDR2 YENEEA. The CDR3 coding sequence is TGTGCCAGCAGCGTTGGCCCCCCCACCGGGGAGCTGTTTTTT. Its protein product is CASSVGPPTGELFF.

The chain joins TRBV27 to TRBJ1-5; D gene unclear. Looked up from germline, CDR1 is MNHEY and CDR2 is SMNVEV (reference sequence). The V gene lost 6 bases and the J gene lost 5 bases, with 17 bases spanning the gap. The CDR3 covers 15 residues. This CDR3 reads CASSRRMGGHQPQHF. CDR3 sequence (DNA): TGTGCCAGCAGCCGACGAATGGGCGGGCATCAGCCCCAGCATTTT.

The chain uses TRBV30 and TRBJ2-5; perhaps TRBD2 as D (6 bases). V gave up 0 bases and J gave up 5 bases, with 7 bases separating them. This CDR3 region has 12 residues. CDR1 and CDR2 from the germline V gene are GTSNPN and SVGIG (reference sequence). Written as DNA, the CDR3 is TGTGCCTGGAGTGTAGGGAGGGAGACCCAGTACTTC. Protein: CAWSVGRETQYF. Variable domain in full (rest from reference TRBV30 and TRBJ2-5): SQTIHQWPATLVQPVGSPLSLECTVEGTSNPNLYWYRQAAGRGLQLLFYSVGIGQISSEVPQNLSASRPQDRQFILSSKKLLLSDSGFYLCAWSVGRETQYFGPGTRLLVL.

The rearrangement joins TRBV5-1 to TRBJ2-2; TRBD1 matches 7 bases. Germline CDR1 reads SGHRS; CDR2 reads YFSETQ. The CDR3 sequence is 14 residues long. The ends lost 2 bases at V and 7 bases at J; junction bases unmatched: 5. Here the CDR3 DNA reads TGCGCCAGCAGCTTACAGGGGACGGGCGGGGAGCTGTTTTTT. Translating gives CASSLQGTGGELFF.

This clone came up once. This rearrangement joins TRBV10-3 to TRBJ2-7; 11 bases match TRBD1. The CDR3 contains 15 residues. The germline V gene encodes CDR1 ENHRY and CDR2 SYGVKD. Trimming at V came to 6 bases and at J to 5 bases, leaving 9 bases not matched to a gene. CDR3: CAIRNRDRGDHEQYF. DNA for the CDR3: TGTGCCATCAGGAACCGGGACAGGGGGGACCACGAGCAGTACTTC.

In nucleotides, the CDR3 is TGTGCCAGCAGCCTCAGTTGGGCCTCCTACGAGCAGTACTTC. As protein: CASSLSWASYEQYF. The genes are TRBV7-8 and TRBJ2-7, with D hard to call. The CDR3 runs 14 residues. Germline CDR1 is SGHVS and CDR2 is FQNEAQ. V was cut by 5 bases and J by 0 bases, with 11 bases left in between.

The chain links TRBV12-5 to TRBJ2-1, with 7 bases that match TRBD2. Germline V gene data show CDR1 as LGHNT and CDR2 as FRNRAP. V trimming: 5 bases; J trimming: 3 bases; junction bases outside the gene matches: 4. CDR3 size: 14 residues. The CDR3 DNA follows: TGTGCTAGTGGTCCAGGACTAGACTACAATGAGCAGTTCTTC. It codes for CASGPGLDYNEQFF.

In DNA, the CDR3 is TGCGCCAGCAGTGAGACCGGGTCCTACGAGCAGTACTTC. Its protein product is CASSETGSYEQYF. V usage is TRBV10-2 and J usage is TRBJ2-7; D remains unclear. This CDR3 contains 13 residues. Germline CDR1 WSHSY, CDR2 SAAADI. V lost 2 bases and J lost 1, with 6 bases in between.

The rearrangement joins TRBV7-2 to TRBJ2-7, with 9 bases aligning to TRBD1. Germline loops: CDR1 SGHTA, CDR2 FQGNSA. V was pared by 5 bases and J by 5 bases, with 7 bases of the junction left unmatched. The CDR3 runs to 14 residues. The CDR3 loop is CASSRDRVSDEQYF. CDR3 nucleotide sequence: TGTGCCAGCAGCAGGGACAGGGTGTCGGACGAGCAGTACTTC.

The chain links TRBV27 to TRBJ2-3, with 9 bases aligning to TRBD2. The trim removed 8 bases at V and 2 bases at J, leaving 5 bases unmatched. CDR1 is MNHEY, CDR2 SMNVEV, per germline (reference sequence). The CDR3 totals 14 residues. As DNA, the CDR3 is TGTGCCAGCGCCGGACTAGCGTACACAGATACGCAGTATTTT. Translating gives CASAGLAYTDTQYF.

The chain has TRBV19 and TRBJ1-5, with D perhaps matching TRBD1 (5 bases). The CDR3 has 16 amino acids. Germline V gives CDR1 LNHDA, CDR2 SQIVND (reference sequence). Trimming shortened V by 3 bases and J by 4 bases, and 16 bases separated the two germline ends. The DNA for the CDR3 is TGTGCCAGTAGTATGGAAAGGGGATGGTGGAATCAGCCCCAGCATTTT. Translation gives CASSMERGWWNQPQHF.

This chain uses TRBV28 with TRBJ2-3, with 11 bases fitting TRBD1. Per the germline V gene, CDR1 is MDHEN and CDR2 is SYDVKM. The J segment lost 4 bases and the V segment lost 3 bases, leaving 6 bases of the junction unmatched. CDR3 length: 16 residues. The CDR3 region has the DNA TGTGCCAGCAGTTTCTCCCGGGACAGGGGGGCAGATACGCAGTATTTT. Its translation: CASSFSRDRGADTQYF.

V is TRBV27 and J is TRBJ2-7, with 8 bases that match TRBD2. The CDR3 consists of 17 residues. Germline V gene sequence: CDR1 MNHEY, CDR2 SMNVEV (reference sequence). The V and J ends lost 2 bases and 3 bases, in that order; junction bases with no gene match: 12. CDR3 protein: CASSLDGRASNIYEQYF. The CDR3 DNA reads TGTGCCAGCAGTTTAGACGGGAGGGCCTCGAATATCTACGAGCAGTACTTC.

The rearrangement uses TRBV28 and TRBJ1-4, with D maybe TRBD1 (5 bases). Germline V gene sequence: CDR1 MDHEN, CDR2 SYDVKM. V lost 8 bases and J lost 2, with 12 bases in between. This CDR3 is built from 14 residues. In nucleotides, the CDR3 is TGTGCCAGCGAGGTCGGGGGGACTAATGAAAAACTGTTTTTT. As protein: CASEVGGTNEKLFF. The whole variable domain, filled in from reference TRBV28 and TRBJ1-4, reads DVKVTQSSRYLVKRTGEKVFLECVQDMDHENMFWYRQDPGLGLRLIYFSYDVKMKEKGDIPEGYSVSREKKERFSLILESASTNQTSMYLCASEVGGTNEKLFFGSGTQLSVL.

The DNA for the CDR3 is TGTGCCAGCAGCTTGGCCAGCTATGGCTACACCTTC. This encodes CASSLASYGYTF. The chain is built from TRBV5-6 and TRBJ1-2; D gene ambiguous. Germline CDR1 reads SGHDT; CDR2 reads YYEEEE. This CDR3 contains 12 residues. Trimming shortened V by 0 bases and J by 4 bases, and 4 bases separated the two germline ends. Filled out from reference TRBV5-6 and TRBJ1-2, the complete variable domain reads DAGVTQSPTHLIKTRGQQVTLRCSPKSGHDTVSWYQQALGQGPQFIFQYYEEEERQRGNFPDRFSGHQFPNYSSELNVNALLLGDSALYLCASSLASYGYTFGSGTRLTVV.

The chain links TRBV5-4 to TRBJ2-2, with D possibly matching TRBD1 (6 bases). The CDR3 sequence is 13 residues long. The germline V and J ends were trimmed by 4 bases and 4 bases, with 8 bases remaining between them. In germline, CDR1 is SGHNT, CDR2 YYREEE (reference sequence). Here the CDR3 reads CASSPQGTGELFF. CDR3 nucleotide sequence: TGTGCCAGCAGCCCACAGGGCACCGGGGAGCTGTTTTTT.

The chain links TRBV10-2 to TRBJ1-4; D is perhaps TRBD1 (6 bases). V was shortened by 0 bases and J by 9 bases, with 17 bases between the two germline ends. The CDR3 covers 16 residues. CDR1 is WSHSY and CDR2 is SAAADI in the germline V gene. The CDR3 protein is CASSESVSRGTKKLFF. The CDR3 DNA follows: TGCGCCAGCAGTGAGTCGGTTTCCAGGGGAACGAAAAAACTGTTTTTT.